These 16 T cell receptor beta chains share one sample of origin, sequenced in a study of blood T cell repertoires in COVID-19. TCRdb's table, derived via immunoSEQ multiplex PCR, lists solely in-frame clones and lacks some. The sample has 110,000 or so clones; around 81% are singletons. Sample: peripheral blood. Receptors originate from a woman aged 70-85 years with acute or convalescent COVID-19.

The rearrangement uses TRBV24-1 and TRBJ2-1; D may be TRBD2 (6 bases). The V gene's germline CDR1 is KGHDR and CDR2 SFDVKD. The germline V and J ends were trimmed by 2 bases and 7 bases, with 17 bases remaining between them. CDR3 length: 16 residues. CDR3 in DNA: TGTGCCACCAGTGATTCGGAGAGGGGACTGGGGAATGAGCAGTTCTTC. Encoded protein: CATSDSERGLGNEQFF.

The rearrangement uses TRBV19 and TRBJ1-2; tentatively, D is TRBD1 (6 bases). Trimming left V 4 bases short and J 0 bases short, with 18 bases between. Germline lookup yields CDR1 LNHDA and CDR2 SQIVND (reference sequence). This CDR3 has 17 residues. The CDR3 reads CASSKGWGPTPNYGYTF. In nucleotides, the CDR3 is TGTGCCAGTAGTAAGGGGTGGGGGCCGACTCCTAACTATGGCTACACCTTC.

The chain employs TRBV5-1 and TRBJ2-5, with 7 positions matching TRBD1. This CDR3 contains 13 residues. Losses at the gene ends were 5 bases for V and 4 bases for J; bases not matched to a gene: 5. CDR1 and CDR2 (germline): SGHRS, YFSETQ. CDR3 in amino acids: CASRQGRGETQYF. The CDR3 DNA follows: TGCGCCAGCAGACAGGGGAGAGGAGAGACCCAGTACTTC.

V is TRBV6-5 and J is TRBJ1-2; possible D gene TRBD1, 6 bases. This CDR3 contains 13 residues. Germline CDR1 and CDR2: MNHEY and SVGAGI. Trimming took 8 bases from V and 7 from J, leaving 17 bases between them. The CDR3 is CASDDTGIGGYTF. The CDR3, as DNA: TGTGCCAGCGATGATACAGGGATTGGTGGCTACACCTTC.

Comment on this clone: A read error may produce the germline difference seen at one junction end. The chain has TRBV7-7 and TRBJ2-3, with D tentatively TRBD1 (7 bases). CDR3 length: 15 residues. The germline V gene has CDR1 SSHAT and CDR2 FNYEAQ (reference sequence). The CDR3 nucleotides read TGTGCTAGCAGCTTAGGAGGGGGCAGCGGGGATACGCAGTATTTT. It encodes CASSLGGGSGDTQYF. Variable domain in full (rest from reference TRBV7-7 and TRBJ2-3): GAGVSQSPRYKVTKRGQDVTLRCDPISSHATLYWYQQALGQGPEFLTYFNYEAQPDKSGLPSDRFSAERPEGSISTLTIQRTEQRDSAMYRCASSLGGGSGDTQYFGPGTRLTVL.

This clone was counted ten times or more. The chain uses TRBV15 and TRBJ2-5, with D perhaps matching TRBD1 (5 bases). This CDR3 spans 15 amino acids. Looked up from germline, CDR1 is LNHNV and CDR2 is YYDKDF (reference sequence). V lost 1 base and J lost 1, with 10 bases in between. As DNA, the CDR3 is TGTGCCACCAGCAGAGGCAGGGCATTCCAAGAGACCCAGTACTTC. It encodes CATSRGRAFQETQYF. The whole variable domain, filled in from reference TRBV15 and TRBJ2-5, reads DAMVIQNPRYQVTQFGKPVTLSCSQTLNHNVMYWYQQKSSQAPKLLFHYYDKDFNNEADTPDNFQSRRPNTSFCFLDIRSPGLGDTAMYLCATSRGRAFQETQYFGPGTRLLVL.

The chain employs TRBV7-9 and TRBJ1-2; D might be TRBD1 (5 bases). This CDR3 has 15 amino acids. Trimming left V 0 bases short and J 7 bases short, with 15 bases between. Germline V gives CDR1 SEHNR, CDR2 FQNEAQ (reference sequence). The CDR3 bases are TGTGCCAGCAGCTTAGCGGTGCAGGGAAGGGTTGGCTACACCTTC. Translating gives CASSLAVQGRVGYTF.

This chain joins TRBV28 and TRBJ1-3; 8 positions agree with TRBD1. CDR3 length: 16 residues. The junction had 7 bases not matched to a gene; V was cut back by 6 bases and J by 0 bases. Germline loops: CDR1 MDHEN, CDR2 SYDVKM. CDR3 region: CASSAGTGPSGNTIYF. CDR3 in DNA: TGTGCCAGCAGCGCCGGGACAGGTCCCTCTGGAAACACCATATATTTT. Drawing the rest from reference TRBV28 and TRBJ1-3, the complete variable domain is DVKVTQSSRYLVKRTGEKVFLECVQDMDHENMFWYRQDPGLGLRLIYFSYDVKMKEKGDIPEGYSVSREKKERFSLILESASTNQTSMYLCASSAGTGPSGNTIYFGEGSWLTVV.

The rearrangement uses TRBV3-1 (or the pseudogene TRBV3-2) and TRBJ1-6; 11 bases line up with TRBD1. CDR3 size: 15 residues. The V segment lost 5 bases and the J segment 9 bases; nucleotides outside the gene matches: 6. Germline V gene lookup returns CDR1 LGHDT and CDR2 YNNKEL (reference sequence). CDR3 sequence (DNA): TGTGCCAGCAGCGCGGGACAGGGGGTCTCTTCACCCCTCCACTTT. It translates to CASSAGQGVSSPLHF.

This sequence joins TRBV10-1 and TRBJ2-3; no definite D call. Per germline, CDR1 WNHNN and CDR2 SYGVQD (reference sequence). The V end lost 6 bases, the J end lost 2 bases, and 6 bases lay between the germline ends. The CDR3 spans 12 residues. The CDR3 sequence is CASSPNTDTQYF. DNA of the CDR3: TGCGCCAGCAGCCCCAACACAGATACGCAGTATTTT.

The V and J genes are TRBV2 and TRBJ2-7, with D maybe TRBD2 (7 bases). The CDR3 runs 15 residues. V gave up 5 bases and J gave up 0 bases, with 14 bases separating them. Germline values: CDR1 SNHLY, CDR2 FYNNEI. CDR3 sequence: CASSPEGGSSYEQYF. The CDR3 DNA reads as TGTGCCAGCAGTCCCGAGGGGGGGAGCTCCTACGAGCAGTACTTC.

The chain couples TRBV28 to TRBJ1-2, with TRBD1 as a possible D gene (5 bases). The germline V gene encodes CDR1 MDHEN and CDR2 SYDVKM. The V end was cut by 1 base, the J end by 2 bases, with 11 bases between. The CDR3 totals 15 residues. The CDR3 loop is CASSLSGTGNYGYTF. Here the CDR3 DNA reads TGTGCCAGCAGTTTATCCGGGACTGGGAACTATGGCTACACCTTC.

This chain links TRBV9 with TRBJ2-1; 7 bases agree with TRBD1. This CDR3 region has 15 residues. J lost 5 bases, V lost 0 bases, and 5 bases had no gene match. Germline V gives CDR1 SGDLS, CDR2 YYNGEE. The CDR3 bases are TGTGCCAGCAGCGTAGGGGCAGGGGGAAACAATGAGCAGTTCTTC. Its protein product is CASSVGAGGNNEQFF. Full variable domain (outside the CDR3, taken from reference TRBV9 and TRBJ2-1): DSGVTQTPKHLITATGQRVTLRCSPRSGDLSVYWYQQSLDQGLQFLIQYYNGEERAKGNILERFSAQQFPDLHSELNLSSLELGDSALYFCASSVGAGGNNEQFFGPGTRLTVL.

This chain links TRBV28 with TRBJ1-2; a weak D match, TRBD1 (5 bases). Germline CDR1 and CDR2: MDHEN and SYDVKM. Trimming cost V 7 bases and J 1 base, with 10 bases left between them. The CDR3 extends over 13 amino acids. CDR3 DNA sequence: TGTGCCAGCATCCCCAGGGATAACTATGGCTACACCTTC. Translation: CASIPRDNYGYTF.

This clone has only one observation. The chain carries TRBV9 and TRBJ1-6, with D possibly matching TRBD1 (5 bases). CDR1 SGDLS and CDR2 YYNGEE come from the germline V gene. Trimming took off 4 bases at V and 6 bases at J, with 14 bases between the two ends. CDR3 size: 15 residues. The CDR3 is CASSPPGQGNSPLHF. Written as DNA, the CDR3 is TGTGCCAGCAGCCCCCCAGGCCAGGGTAATTCACCCCTCCACTTT. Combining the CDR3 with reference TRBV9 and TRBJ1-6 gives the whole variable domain DSGVTQTPKHLITATGQRVTLRCSPRSGDLSVYWYQQSLDQGLQFLIQYYNGEERAKGNILERFSAQQFPDLHSELNLSSLELGDSALYFCASSPPGQGNSPLHFGNGTRLTVT.

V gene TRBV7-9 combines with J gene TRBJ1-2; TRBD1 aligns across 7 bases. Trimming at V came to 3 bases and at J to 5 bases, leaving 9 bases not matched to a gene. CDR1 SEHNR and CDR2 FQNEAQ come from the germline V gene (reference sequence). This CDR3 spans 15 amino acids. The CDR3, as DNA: TGTGCCAGCAGCTTCAGCGACAGGGTTGGGTATGGCTACACCTTC. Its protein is CASSFSDRVGYGYTF. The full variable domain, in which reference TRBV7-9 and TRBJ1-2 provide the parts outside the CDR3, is DTGVSQNPRHKITKRGQNVTFRCDPISEHNRLYWYRQTLGQGPEFLTYFQNEAQLEKSRLLSDRFSAERPKGSFSTLEIQRTEQGDSAMYLCASSFSDRVGYGYTFGSGTRLTVV.